This T cell receptor beta chain emerged from a study of T cell repertoires in cytomegalovirus infection. Study-level information: TCR beta signatures that were public indicated CMV infection and matching HLA type.

This clonotype was seen only a few times. Its antigen is unknown. Trimming cost V 5 bases and J 10 bases, with 11 bases left between them. Germline CDR1 reads MNHEY; CDR2 reads SVGEGT. The CDR3 extends over 11 amino acids. A single record per CDR3 protein comes from TCRdb applying MiXCR to the reads. The table lists around 550,000 distinct CDR3 sequences, about 30% of them singletons, with around 13% in the top ten. Study-level points and caveats: The cumulative frequency of public TCR beta families identified carriers of CMV plus the relevant HLA. HLA-C-restricted CMV-specific TCR beta clonotypes were dominant in the ex vivo response.

This receptor was identified in a human donor in good health (CMV status not recorded). Some clones in this sample may be carry-over from other donors' samples. The V and J genes are TRBV6-2 or TRBV6-3 and TRBJ1-1; TRBD1 is a possible D gene (6 bases). What was sequenced was PBMCs. The CDR3 here is CASSPGHPAFF. Here the CDR3 DNA reads TGTGCCAGCAGTCCGGGACACCCAGCTTTCTTT.